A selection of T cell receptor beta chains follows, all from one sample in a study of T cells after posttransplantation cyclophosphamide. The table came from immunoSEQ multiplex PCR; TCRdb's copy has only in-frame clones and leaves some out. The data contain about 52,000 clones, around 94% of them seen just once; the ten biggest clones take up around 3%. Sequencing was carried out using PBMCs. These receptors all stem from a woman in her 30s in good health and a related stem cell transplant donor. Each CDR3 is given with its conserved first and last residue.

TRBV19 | CASSIVAGRTDTQYF
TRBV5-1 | CASSSQGQGDEAFF
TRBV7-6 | CASSLEYPGTNTGELFF
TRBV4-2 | CASSSRTAEVSEAFF
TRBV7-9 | CASSSDPGQGANTEAFF
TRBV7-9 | CASSQSAASGNTIYF
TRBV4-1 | CASSQENRIGALSGNTIYF
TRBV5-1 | CASSRGTQDNQPQHF
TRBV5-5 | CASSRVLGPGELFF
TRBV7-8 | CASSLVRTGNSPLHF
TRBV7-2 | CASSPGGNTIYF
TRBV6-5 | CASSYSPGGQETQYF
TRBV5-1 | CASSPLDRASSPLHF
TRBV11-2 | CASSLSRDREIHEQFF
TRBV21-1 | CASSNPSTGLSSGNTIYF
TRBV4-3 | CASSQEAGAGGNQPQHF
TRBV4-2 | CASSQVKTGTTPTSSYNEQFF
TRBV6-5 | CASSSGTGRGKQYF
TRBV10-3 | CAIKSTGGGTEAFF
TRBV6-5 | CASRGGYNSPLHF
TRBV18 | CASSPRLNMNTEAFF
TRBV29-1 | CSVGYYNEQFF
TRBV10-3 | CAINAGRNEQFF
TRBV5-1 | CASSPGEDTEAFF
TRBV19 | CASRPPGGQETQYF
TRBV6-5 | CASSYRGQGTYEQYF
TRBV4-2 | CASSQDSPDVAGTKSYEQYF
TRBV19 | CASRQGNHGYTF
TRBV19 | CASSTQLVTGELFF
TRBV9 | CASSVGARVQETQYF
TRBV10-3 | CAISEGTGGTYEQYF
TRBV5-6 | CASNLRSGQETQYF
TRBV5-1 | CASSIGTSGGVNTGELFF
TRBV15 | CATSPRSGQGGEKLFF
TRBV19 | CASSRGTGVRPQHF
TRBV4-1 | CASSQDRGAGMNTEAFF
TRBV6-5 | CASSQPQGKQYF
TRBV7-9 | CASSTARTGLKNIQYF
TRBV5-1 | CASSLETGQGGWDYGYTF
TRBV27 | CASSSHGERGPLNNSPLHF
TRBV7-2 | CASSWQRNTEAFF
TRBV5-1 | CASFWGTSTDTQYF
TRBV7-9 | CASSLGDRGQETQYF
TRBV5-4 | CASSANRGKNTEAFF
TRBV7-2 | CASSLGRGRPRPTDTQYF
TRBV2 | CASVGAGKVNTEAFF
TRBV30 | CAWSVTRGTQYF
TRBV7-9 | CASSPQVALSYEQYF
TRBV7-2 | CASSKLAGGDEQYF
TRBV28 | CASSPIKVEGPYQETQYF
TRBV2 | CASSGRDEQYF
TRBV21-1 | CASAGGDGGRGTEAFF
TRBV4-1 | CASSQPTQGFYEQYF
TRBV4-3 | CASSQVLGGEGTKNIQYF
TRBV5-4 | CASSSDSAGYTF
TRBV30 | CAWSGPRGAGGYTF